This T cell receptor beta chain was recovered during a study of cytomegalovirus exposure and HLA in healthy donors. All the people who gave samples were healthy bone marrow donors. Comment on this clone: Its antigen is undetermined.

PCR involved 60 Vbeta and 13 Jbeta primers. In the original processing: Around 80 million unique TCR beta chains, some 9.9 million of them shared, were counted by a later analysis. Sequencing used immunoSEQ multiplex PCR; TCRdb keeps in-frame clones, though not all of them. V and J calls and clone size come straight from that table; D and trimming were deduced from the DNA. The table shows 150,000 to 200,000 clones, with 80% to 85% occurring only once. Study findings and constraints: With DRB1 most and HLA-C fewest, TCR association rates differed between HLA loci in a later analysis. Across all donors, roughly uniform sequencing depth was an assumption of the presence/absence analyses.

Sequencing input: PBMCs. The source is a middle-aged man in good health and CMV-seropositive.

The CDR3 nucleotides are TGTGCCAGCATAGTGGGGACACATTCGGGTGAGCAGTTCTTC. Protein product: CASIVGTHSGEQFF. V usage is TRBV28 and J usage is TRBJ2-1, with D possibly matching TRBD1 (6 bases). V lost 7 bases and J 9 bases, leaving 19 bases between the germline ends. CDR1 MDHEN and CDR2 SYDVKM come from the germline V gene. The CDR3 consists of 14 residues.